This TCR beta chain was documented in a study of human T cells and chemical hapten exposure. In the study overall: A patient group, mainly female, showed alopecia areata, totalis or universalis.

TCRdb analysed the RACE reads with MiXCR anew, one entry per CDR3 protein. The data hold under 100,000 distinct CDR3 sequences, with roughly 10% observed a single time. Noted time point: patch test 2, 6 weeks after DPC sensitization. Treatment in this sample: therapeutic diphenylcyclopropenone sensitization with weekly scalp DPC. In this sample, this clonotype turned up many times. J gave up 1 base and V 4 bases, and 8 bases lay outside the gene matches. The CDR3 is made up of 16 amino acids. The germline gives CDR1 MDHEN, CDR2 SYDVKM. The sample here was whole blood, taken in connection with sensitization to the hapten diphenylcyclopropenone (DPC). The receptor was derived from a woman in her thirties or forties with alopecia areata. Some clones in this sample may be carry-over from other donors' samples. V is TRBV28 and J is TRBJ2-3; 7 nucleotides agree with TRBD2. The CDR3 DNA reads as TGTGCCAGCAGTTCGCCCTACCGGGAGGGCACAGATACGCAGTATTTT. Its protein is CASSSPYREGTDTQYF.